These 25 T cell receptor beta chains originate from one sample sequenced in a study of blood T cell repertoires in COVID-19. Assay used: immunoSEQ multiplex PCR; TCRdb lists only in-frame clones, some missing. The repertoire includes about 300,000 clones, around 87% of them detected once, and roughly 1.3% sits in the top ten. Sequenced material: peripheral blood. These receptors were collected from a man between 65 and 79 years old with acute or convalescent COVID-19.

This chain links TRBV3-1 (or the pseudogene TRBV3-2) with TRBJ2-7; D is uncertain. Germline CDR1 is LGHDT and CDR2 is YNNKEL (reference sequence). The germline V and J ends were trimmed by 0 bases and 3 bases, with 9 bases remaining between them. The CDR3 is made up of 14 amino acids. The CDR3 sequence is CASSQDRSVYEQYF. The CDR3 nucleotides read TGTGCCAGCAGCCAAGATCGGTCCGTCTACGAGCAGTACTTC.

The chain employs TRBV4-3 and TRBJ2-7, with 7 positions matching TRBD1. With V trimmed by 0 bases and J by 2 bases, 10 bases remained unmatched. Germline assignment: CDR1 LGHNA and CDR2 YSLEER. The CDR3 contains 17 residues. CDR3 nucleotide sequence: TGCGCCAGCAGCCAAGATAAAGGGGGACAGCCCACCTACGAGCAGTACTTC. Translation: CASSQDKGGQPTYEQYF.

This clone was observed a single time. Written as DNA, the CDR3 is TGTGCCAGCAGTAGGGGGACAGGGTCCTACGAGCAGTACTTC. Translated: CASSRGTGSYEQYF. J is TRBJ2-7 and V is TRBV25-1, with 9 nucleotides matching TRBD1. The CDR3 loop spans 14 amino acids. Germline values: CDR1 MGHDK, CDR2 SYGVNS. The ends lost 5 bases at V and 1 base at J; junction bases unmatched: 3.

This clone has a single count. Written as DNA, the CDR3 is TGTGCCAGCAGTTCGACAGGGCTGAACACCGGGGAGCTGTTTTTT. Protein: CASSSTGLNTGELFF. The chain uses TRBV28 and TRBJ2-2; the match to TRBD1 covers 7 bases. Germline V gene sequence: CDR1 MDHEN, CDR2 SYDVKM. The trim removed 4 bases at V and 1 base at J, leaving 3 bases unmatched. The CDR3 spans 15 residues.

This sequence joins TRBV3-1 (or the pseudogene TRBV3-2) and TRBJ1-4; D unclear. Looked up from germline, CDR1 is LGHDT and CDR2 is YNNKEL (reference sequence). This CDR3 region has 15 residues. V gave up 3 bases and J gave up 4 bases, with 12 bases separating them. CDR3 sequence: CASSHPSSGNEKLFF. Written as DNA, the CDR3 is TGTGCCAGCAGCCACCCTAGTTCGGGTAATGAAAAACTGTTTTTT.

The chain employs TRBV20-1 and TRBJ2-7, with D uncertain. The CDR3 runs to 11 residues. The V gene's germline CDR1 is DFQATT and CDR2 SNEGSKA (reference sequence). V lost 3 bases to trimming and J lost 3 bases, with 6 bases between them. CDR3 in DNA: TGCAGTGCTAGGTCGTACTACGAGCAGTACTTC. As protein: CSARSYYEQYF.

The chain carries TRBV19 and TRBJ1-6; tentative D call: TRBD1 (5 bases). Germline V gives CDR1 LNHDA, CDR2 SQIVND (reference sequence). The CDR3 consists of 17 residues. Trimming took 9 bases from V and 8 from J, leaving 26 bases between them. The CDR3: CASDEGREPIPHSPLHF. In DNA, the CDR3 is TGTGCCAGCGATGAGGGGAGGGAACCAATCCCCCATTCACCCCTCCACTTT. Based on the CDR3 plus reference TRBV19 and TRBJ1-6, the full variable domain is DGGITQSPKYLFRKEGQNVTLSCEQNLNHDAMYWYRQDPGQGLRLIYYSQIVNDFQKGDIAEGYSVSREKKESFPLTVTSAQKNPTAFYLCASDEGREPIPHSPLHFGNGTRLTVT.

This clone showed up many times. The genes are TRBV20-1 and TRBJ1-2, with TRBD1 identical over 8 bases. This CDR3 is 14 amino acids long. Trimming removed 3 bases from V and 6 bases from J; junction bases left unmatched: 9. In germline, CDR1 is DFQATT, CDR2 SNEGSKA (reference sequence). Here the CDR3 DNA reads TGCAGTGCTAGTTTATTCAGGGGGCATAATGGCTACACCTTC. Translated: CSASLFRGHNGYTF.

In this sample, this clone turned up once. This chain uses TRBV15 with TRBJ2-1; D remains ambiguous. This CDR3 region has 15 residues. Trimming removed 0 bases at V and 6 bases at J, with 12 bases between. Germline-derived CDR1 and CDR2 are LNHNV and YYDKDF (reference sequence). The CDR3 nucleotides are TGTGCCACCAGCAGAGATTCTAGTCTAGTCAATGAGCAGTTCTTC. This translates into CATSRDSSLVNEQFF.

This chain connects TRBV10-3 to TRBJ1-5; D perhaps matches TRBD1 (5 bases). CDR1 and CDR2 from the germline V gene are ENHRY and SYGVKD. The CDR3 is made up of 14 amino acids. The CDR3 protein is CASSGAVGNQPQHF. The DNA for the CDR3 is TGTGCGAGCAGCGGGGCGGTGGGCAATCAGCCCCAGCATTTT.

The CDR3 spells CASSYVAAEQFF. CDR3 DNA: TGTGCCAGCAGTTACGTAGCGGCTGAGCAGTTCTTC. This chain connects TRBV6-6 to TRBJ2-1; D possibly corresponds to TRBD2 (6 bases). V was pared by 2 bases and J by 9 bases, with 8 bases between. The CDR3 covers 12 residues. The germline V gene has CDR1 MNHNY and CDR2 SVGAGI (reference sequence).

The genes are TRBV30 and TRBJ2-2; the D gene is possibly TRBD2 (7 bases). With 3 bases removed from V and 9 bases from J, the gap between germline ends came to 14 bases. The CDR3 has 13 residues. Germline V gives CDR1 GTSNPN, CDR2 SVGIG (reference sequence). CDR3 region: CAWSPGGVRELFF. CDR3 bases: TGTGCCTGGAGCCCGGGGGGCGTCAGGGAGCTGTTTTTT.

This clone was seen a handful of times. The CDR3 here is CASSRGTSRLETQYF. As DNA, the CDR3 is TGTGCCAGCAGCAGAGGGACTAGCCGTCTCGAGACCCAGTACTTC. The chain couples TRBV28 to TRBJ2-5; 9 bases line up with TRBD2. The CDR3 has 15 residues. Per germline, CDR1 MDHEN and CDR2 SYDVKM. The V and J ends lost 6 bases and 5 bases, in that order; junction bases with no gene match: 10.

The chain links TRBV18 to TRBJ1-1; D is perhaps TRBD1 (5 bases). V lost 0 bases and J 4 bases, leaving 18 bases between the germline ends. CDR3 length: 17 residues. The germline gives CDR1 KGHSH, CDR2 LQKENI. The CDR3 DNA sequence: TGTGCCAGCTCACCACCGTTAGGCGGGCGGGGGAGCACTGAAGCTTTCTTT. Amino acids: CASSPPLGGRGSTEAFF.

This chain joins TRBV7-2 and TRBJ1-4; TRBD1 might be the D (6 bases). CDR3 length equals 16 residues. V was shortened by 1 base and J by 7 bases, with 16 bases between the two germline ends. Germline lookup yields CDR1 SGHTA and CDR2 FQGNSA. The CDR3 region is CASSLGGPGGGEKLFF. The CDR3 nucleotides read TGTGCCAGCAGCTTAGGAGGACCGGGGGGCGGTGAAAAACTGTTTTTT.

This clone was found once. The chain has TRBV7-2 and TRBJ2-7; a possible D gene is TRBD1 (5 bases). V lost 5 bases, J lost 2 bases, and 16 bases lay in between. CDR1 is SGHTA, CDR2 FQGNSA, per germline. CDR3 length equals 15 residues. For the CDR3, the DNA is TGTGCCAGCAGCCCCAGGGCTAGTCAACCCTACGAGCAGTACTTC. Translation: CASSPRASQPYEQYF.

The chain has TRBV19 and TRBJ1-5, with D maybe TRBD1 (5 bases). CDR1 LNHDA and CDR2 SQIVND come from the germline V gene (reference sequence). The CDR3 spans 15 residues. V was clipped by 1 base and J by 0 bases, with 7 bases between them. The CDR3 DNA sequence: TGTGCCAGTAGTATAGGACAGAGTAGCAATCAGCCCCAGCATTTT. This codes for CASSIGQSSNQPQHF.

This rearrangement joins TRBV4-1 to TRBJ1-5; no clear D. V was pared by 1 base and J by 3 bases, with 7 bases between. Germline CDR1 and CDR2: MGHRA and YSYEKL. The CDR3 totals 14 residues. Here the CDR3 reads CASSQGGNNQPQHF. CDR3 coding DNA: TGCGCCAGCAGCCAAGGCGGTAACAATCAGCCCCAGCATTTT.

V usage is TRBV5-8 and J usage is TRBJ2-1, with 9 nucleotides matching TRBD1. The V gene end was trimmed by 2 bases and the J gene end by 6 bases; junction bases not matched to a gene: 6. The CDR3 loop spans 15 amino acids. CDR1 is SGHTS, CDR2 YDEGEE, per germline. The CDR3 is CASSFDRGSFNEQFF. In DNA, the CDR3 is TGTGCCAGCAGCTTCGACAGGGGGTCATTCAATGAGCAGTTCTTC.

This chain connects TRBV10-3 to TRBJ1-5; unclear D gene. The V gene's germline CDR1 is ENHRY and CDR2 SYGVKD. V was pared by 7 bases and J by 6 bases, with 13 bases between. The CDR3 consists of 13 residues. The CDR3 DNA reads as TGTGCCATCAAAGAGGGCATCGGTCAGCCCCAGCATTTT. Translated: CAIKEGIGQPQHF.

The J gene is TRBJ1-2, the V gene TRBV11-2; TRBD1 might be the D (5 bases). The ends were cut back, 1 base at V and 5 bases at J, with 8 bases in the middle. This CDR3 has 13 residues. Germline assignment: CDR1 SGHAT and CDR2 FQNNGV. As DNA, the CDR3 is TGTGCCAGCAGCTTAGCTAGGGGATATGGCTACACCTTC. Its translation: CASSLARGYGYTF.

In nucleotides, the CDR3 is TGTGCCAGCAGTGAGTCCGGGGTACGTAATTCACCCCTCCACTTT. Its protein is CASSESGVRNSPLHF. The chain uses TRBV2 and TRBJ1-6; D remains ambiguous. Germline values: CDR1 SNHLY, CDR2 FYNNEI. The CDR3 runs 15 residues. Trimming pared 3 bases from V and 6 bases from J, leaving 12 bases between.

The chain employs TRBV7-9 and TRBJ1-2; tentative D call: TRBD1 (6 bases). V gave up 1 base and J gave up 8 bases, with 11 bases separating them. Looked up from germline, CDR1 is SEHNR and CDR2 is FQNEAQ (reference sequence). The CDR3 loop spans 13 amino acids. The DNA of the CDR3 is TGTGCCAGCAGCTTAGGAGGGGGTGAGGGCTACACCTTC. This translates into CASSLGGGEGYTF.

This chain joins TRBV20-1 and TRBJ2-2; possible D gene TRBD1, 5 bases. Trimming removed 3 bases at V and 7 bases at J, with 12 bases between. Per the germline V gene, CDR1 is DFQATT and CDR2 is SNEGSKA (reference sequence). The CDR3 has 13 residues. The CDR3 region has the DNA TGCAGTGCTAGTCAGGGATTGCACGGGGAGCTGTTTTTT. This codes for CSASQGLHGELFF.

The chain joins TRBV6-6 to TRBJ2-1; 11 bases are shared with TRBD1. CDR1 is MNHNY and CDR2 is SVGAGI in the germline V gene (reference sequence). This CDR3 contains 16 residues. After removal of 5 bases from V and 4 bases from J, the junction contained 7 bases not matched to a gene. The CDR3 loop is CASSRLGQGAYNEQFF. The CDR3 bases are TGTGCCAGCAGTCGACTAGGACAGGGGGCATACAATGAGCAGTTCTTC.